This TCR beta chain was recovered during a study of vaccination effects on CD4 cells after COVID-19. Clones were read by immunoSEQ multiplex PCR, and TCRdb kept only the in-frame ones, dropping some. The sample lists about 40,000 clones; more than 65% were seen once. On roughly day 9 of culture, CD4+ T cells were separated out. All study participants received two doses of BNT162b2 or mRNA-1273 vaccine. On both days 3 and 7, half of the culture medium was replaced with IL-2 medium. Concerning this clone itself: Its antigen is unidentified.

Germline CDR1 and CDR2: SNHLY and FYNNEI. CDR3 length: 14 residues. Between the trimmed V and J ends, which lost 2 bases and 7 bases, there was a span of 14 bases. This clonotype was obtained from a human donor who received a COVID-19 vaccine. J is TRBJ1-2 and V is TRBV2; D ambiguous. Sequenced material: CD4+ T cells from PBMCs cultured without peptide, taken after COVID-19 vaccination. In nucleotides, the CDR3 is TGTGCCAGCAGTGAAATTTTAGGGTCCGCTGGCTACACCTTC. Translating gives CASSEILGSAGYTF.